Following are 3 T cell receptor beta chains from one sample sequenced in a study of regulatory T cells in long-lasting Graves disease. The time point here: persistent/refractory GD, antithyroid drugs over 5 years with positive TRAb. Making the TCR library involved RNA that had been extracted from PBMCs. Combining iRepertoire HTBI primers with Arm-PCR of CDR3 regions, the authors built TCR beta libraries. TCRdb re-analysed the multiplex PCR reads in MiXCR, keeping a single row per CDR3 protein. The sample carries 500,000 to 800,000 distinct CDR3 sequences, roughly 30% recorded once. This material consisted of peripheral blood mononuclear cells (PBMCs), taken when the disease was refractory, from a patient treated with antithyroid drugs. These receptors all come from a female donor with Graves disease.

The CDR3 reads CASGSNEKLFF. The CDR3 DNA reads TGTGCCAGCGGCAGCAATGAAAAACTGTTTTTT. The gene calls are TRBV2 and TRBJ1-4; D gene ambiguous. The V end was cut by 8 bases, the J end by 5 bases, with 6 bases between. Germline assignment: CDR1 SNHLY and CDR2 FYNNEI. The CDR3 sequence is 11 residues long.

V is TRBV20-1 and J is TRBJ2-2; TRBD1 or TRBD2 may be the D gene (5 bases each). The CDR3 extends over 15 amino acids. The germline V and J ends were trimmed by 3 bases and 2 bases, with 13 bases remaining between them. Germline V gene lookup returns CDR1 DFQATT and CDR2 SNEGSKA (reference sequence). The CDR3 bases are TGCAGTGCTAGTCCGTTGGGACCCAACACCGGGGAGCTGTTTTTT. Encoded protein: CSASPLGPNTGELFF.

This clonotype has more than one count but fewer than ten. The chain carries TRBV28 and TRBJ2-5, with 7 bases identical to TRBD1. The CDR3 has 11 residues. Trimming removed 6 bases from V and 14 bases from J; junction bases left unmatched: 9. CDR1 and CDR2 from the germline V gene are MDHEN and SYDVKM. The DNA for the CDR3 is TGTGCCAGCAGGTCGGACAGGAACCTTTACTTC. Its protein is CASRSDRNLYF.